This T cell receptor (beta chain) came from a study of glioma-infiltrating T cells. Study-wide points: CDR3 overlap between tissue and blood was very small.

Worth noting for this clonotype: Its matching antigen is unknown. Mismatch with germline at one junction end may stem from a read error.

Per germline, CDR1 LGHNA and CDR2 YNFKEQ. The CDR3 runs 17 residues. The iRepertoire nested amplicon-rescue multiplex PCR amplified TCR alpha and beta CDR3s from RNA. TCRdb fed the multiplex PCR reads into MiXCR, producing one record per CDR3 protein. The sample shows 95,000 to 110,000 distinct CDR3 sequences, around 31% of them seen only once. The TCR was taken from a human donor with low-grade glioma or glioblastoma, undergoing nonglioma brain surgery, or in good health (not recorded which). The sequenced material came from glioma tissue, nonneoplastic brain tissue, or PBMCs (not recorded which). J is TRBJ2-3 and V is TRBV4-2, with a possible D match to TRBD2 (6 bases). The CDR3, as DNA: TGTGCCAGGAGCCAAGACCACATAGCGGAGACCACAGATACGCAGTATTTT. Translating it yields CARSQDHIAETTDTQYF.